This section outlines one T cell receptor beta chain sequence together with its context. This entry comes from a study of CD8+ T cells in alopecia areata. Sequencing relied on a cDNA template that was reverse transcribed from extracted RNA. The assay was immunoSEQ multiplex PCR, and TCRdb's table has in-frame clones only and misses some. This sample has about 110,000 clones, with under 65% found just once. Researchers took lesional scalp punch biopsies and peripheral blood from people who were alopecia areata patients. The germline gives CDR1 SNHLY, CDR2 FYNNEI. Trimming shortened V by 6 bases and J by 2 bases, and 10 bases separated the two germline ends. The CDR3 consists of 13 residues.

The clonotype comes from a human donor with alopecia areata. The chain employs TRBV2 and TRBJ1-2; D unresolved. The sample taken for sequencing was NKG2D-low CD8+ T cells sorted from blood. CDR3 sequence reads: CASSGRSNYGYTF. CDR3 in DNA: TGTGCCAGCAGCGGCAGATCAAACTATGGCTACACCTTC.